Described below is a single TCR beta chain sequence and its context. Its target is not known. Germline V gene data show CDR1 as MGHRA and CDR2 as YSYEKL. The CDR3 spans 16 residues. J was trimmed by 2 bases and V by 2 bases; bases with no gene match: 3. This sample was taken from a study of CD4 T cells in relation to SARS-CoV-2 and coronaviruses. In the study overall: ViraFEST: roughly 10-day antigen culture of PBMCs, then TCR beta CDR3 sequencing.

Some clones are missing from TCRdb's copy, which holds only in-frame ones; the method was immunoSEQ multiplex PCR. The sample comprises roughly 12,000 clones, 70% to 80% of which are singletons, and 10% to 15% rests with the top ten. The unexposed donors gave CD4+ T cells in 2011-2018, prior to COVID-19. The cells were cultured for over eight days before CD4+ T cells were isolated. Testing used SARS-CoV-2 S/N and four cold-coronavirus spikes on unexposed-donor CD4+ T cells, cells permitting. The chain is built from TRBV4-1 and TRBJ2-3, with TRBD2 matching 11 bases. Sample: CD4+ T cells from PBMCs, cultured in vitro. The sequence derives from a human donor in good health. CDR3 in amino acids: CASSQILAGVTDTQYF. The CDR3 bases are TGCGCCAGCAGCCAAATACTAGCGGGGGTCACAGATACGCAGTATTTT.